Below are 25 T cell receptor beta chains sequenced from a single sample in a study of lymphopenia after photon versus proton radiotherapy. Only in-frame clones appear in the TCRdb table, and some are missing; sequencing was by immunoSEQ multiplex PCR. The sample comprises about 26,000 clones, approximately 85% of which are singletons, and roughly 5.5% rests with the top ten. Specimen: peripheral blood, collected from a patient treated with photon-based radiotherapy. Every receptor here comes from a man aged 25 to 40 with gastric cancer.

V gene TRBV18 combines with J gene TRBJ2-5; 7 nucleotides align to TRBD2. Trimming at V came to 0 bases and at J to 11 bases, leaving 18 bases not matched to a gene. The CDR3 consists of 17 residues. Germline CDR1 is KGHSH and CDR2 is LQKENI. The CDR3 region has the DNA TGTGCCAGCTCACCACCGGGGGGGGAAGCCTCCTACGAGGAGCAGTACTTC. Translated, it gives CASSPPGGEASYEEQYF.

CDR3 amino acids: CASSLTGVETQYF. DNA for the CDR3: TGTGCCAGCAGCTTGACAGGGGTAGAGACCCAGTACTTC. The chain combines TRBV5-4 with TRBJ2-5; TRBD1 aligns across 7 bases. In germline, CDR1 is SGHNT, CDR2 YYREEE (reference sequence). The CDR3 runs 13 residues. V lost 1 base to trimming and J lost 4 bases; unmatched junction nucleotides: 1.

CDR3: CASSQDRTYEQYF. The CDR3 DNA is TGCGCCAGCAGCCAGGACAGAACCTACGAGCAGTACTTC. The chain uses TRBV4-3 and TRBJ2-7, with a tentative D call TRBD1 (6 bases). Germline-derived CDR1 and CDR2 are LGHNA and YSLEER. Trimming pared 3 bases from V and 2 bases from J, leaving 8 bases between. This CDR3 comprises 13 residues.

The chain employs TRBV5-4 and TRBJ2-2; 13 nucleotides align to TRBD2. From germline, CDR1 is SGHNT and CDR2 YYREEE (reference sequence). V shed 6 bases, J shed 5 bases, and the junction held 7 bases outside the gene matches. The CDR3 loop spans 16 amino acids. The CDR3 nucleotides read TGTGCCAGCACACCTACTAGCGGGGGGGAGACCGGGGAGCTGTTTTTT. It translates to CASTPTSGGETGELFF.

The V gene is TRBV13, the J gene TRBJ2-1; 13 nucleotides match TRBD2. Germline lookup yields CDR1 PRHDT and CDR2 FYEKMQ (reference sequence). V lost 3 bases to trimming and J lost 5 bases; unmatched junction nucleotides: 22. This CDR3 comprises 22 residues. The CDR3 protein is CASSFGSKTTSGGARSNNEQFF. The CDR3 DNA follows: TGTGCCAGCAGCTTTGGGTCCAAGACTACTAGCGGGGGGGCTAGATCTAACAATGAGCAGTTCTTC.

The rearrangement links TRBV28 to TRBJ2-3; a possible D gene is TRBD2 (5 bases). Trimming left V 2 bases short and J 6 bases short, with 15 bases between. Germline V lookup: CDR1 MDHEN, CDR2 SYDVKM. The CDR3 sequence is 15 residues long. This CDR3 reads CASSLNRDRGDTQYF. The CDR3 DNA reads TGTGCCAGCAGTTTAAATAGGGATCGCGGGGATACGCAGTATTTT.

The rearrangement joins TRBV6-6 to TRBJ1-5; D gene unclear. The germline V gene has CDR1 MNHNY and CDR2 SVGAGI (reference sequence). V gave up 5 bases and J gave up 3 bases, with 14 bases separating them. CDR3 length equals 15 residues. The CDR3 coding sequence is TGTGCCAGCAGTCGGTCGGGGAATTCCAATCAGCCCCAGCATTTT. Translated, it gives CASSRSGNSNQPQHF.

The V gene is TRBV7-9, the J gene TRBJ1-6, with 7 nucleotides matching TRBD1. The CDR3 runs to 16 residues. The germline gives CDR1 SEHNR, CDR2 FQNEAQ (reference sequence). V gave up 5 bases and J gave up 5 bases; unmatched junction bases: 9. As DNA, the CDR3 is TGTGCCAGCAGCCATGACGACAGGGCCCATAATTCACCCCTCCACTTT. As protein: CASSHDDRAHNSPLHF.

Here the CDR3 reads CASRGFSFTDTQYF. In nucleotides, the CDR3 is TGTGCCAGCAGGGGCTTCTCGTTCACAGATACGCAGTATTTT. The chain recombines TRBV6-1 with TRBJ2-3, with unresolved D. The CDR3 runs to 14 residues. The V gene's germline CDR1 is MNHNS and CDR2 SASEGT. V lost 6 bases, J lost 2 bases, and 12 bases lay in between.

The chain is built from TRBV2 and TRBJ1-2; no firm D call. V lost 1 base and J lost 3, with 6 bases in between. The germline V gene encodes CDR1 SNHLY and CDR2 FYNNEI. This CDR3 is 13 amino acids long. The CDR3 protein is CASSEDSYYGYTF. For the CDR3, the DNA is TGTGCCAGCAGTGAAGACTCTTACTATGGCTACACCTTC.

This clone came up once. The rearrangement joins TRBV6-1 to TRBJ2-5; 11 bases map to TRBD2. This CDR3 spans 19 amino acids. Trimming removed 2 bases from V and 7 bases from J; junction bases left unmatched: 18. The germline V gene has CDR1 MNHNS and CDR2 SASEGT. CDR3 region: CASSERKPSGGYPFVTQYF. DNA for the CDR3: TGTGCCAGCAGTGAAAGAAAACCTAGCGGGGGGTACCCCTTCGTGACCCAGTACTTC.

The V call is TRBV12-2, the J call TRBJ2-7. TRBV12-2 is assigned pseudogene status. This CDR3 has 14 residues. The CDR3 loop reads CASNPAYDLGEQYF. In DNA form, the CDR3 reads TGTGCCAGCAACCCCGCCTACGATTTGGGAGAGCAGTACTTC.

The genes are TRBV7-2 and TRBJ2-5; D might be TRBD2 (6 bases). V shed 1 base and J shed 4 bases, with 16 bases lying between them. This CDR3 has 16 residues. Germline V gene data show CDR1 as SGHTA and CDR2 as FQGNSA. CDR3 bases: TGTGCCAGCAGCTTAGTTGATAGCGGAGCCATAGAGACCCAGTACTTC. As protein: CASSLVDSGAIETQYF.

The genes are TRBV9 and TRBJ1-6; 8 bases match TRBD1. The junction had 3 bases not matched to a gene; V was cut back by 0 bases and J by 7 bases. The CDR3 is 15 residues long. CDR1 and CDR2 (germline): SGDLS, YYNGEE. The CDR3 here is CASSVEGQGNSPLHF. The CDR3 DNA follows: TGTGCCAGCAGCGTAGAAGGACAGGGAAATTCACCCCTCCACTTT.

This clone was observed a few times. The CDR3: CASSWDRERDEQYF. The DNA of the CDR3 is TGCGCCAGCAGCTGGGACAGGGAACGGGACGAGCAGTACTTC. The chain couples TRBV5-1 to TRBJ2-7; 9 bases fit TRBD1. The CDR3 runs 14 residues. Germline values: CDR1 SGHRS, CDR2 YFSETQ. Trimming cost V 3 bases and J 5 bases; bases outside gene matches: 6.

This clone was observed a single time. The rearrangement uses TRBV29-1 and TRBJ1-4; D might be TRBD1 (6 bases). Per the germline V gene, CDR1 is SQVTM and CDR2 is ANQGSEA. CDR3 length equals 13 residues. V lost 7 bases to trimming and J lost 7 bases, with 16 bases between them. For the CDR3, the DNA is TGCAGCGCGAAGGGGGGCAATGGTGAAAAACTGTTTTTT. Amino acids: CSAKGGNGEKLFF. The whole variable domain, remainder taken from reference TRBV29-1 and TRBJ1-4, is SAVISQKPSRDICQRGTSLTIQCQVDSQVTMMFWYRQQPGQSLTLIATANQGSEATYESGFVIDKFPISRPNLTFSTLTVSNMSPEDSSIYLCSAKGGNGEKLFFGSGTQLSVL.

CDR3 region: CASSYLGGYTF. The CDR3, as DNA: TGTGCCAGCAGTTACTTAGGTGGCTACACCTTC. The rearrangement links TRBV6-5 to TRBJ1-2; no reliable D call. V was pared by 1 base and J by 7 bases, with 4 bases between. CDR1 is MNHEY and CDR2 is SVGAGI in the germline V gene. This CDR3 comprises 11 residues.

CDR3 residues: CASSQVRGHEQYF. Written as DNA, the CDR3 is TGCGCCAGCAGCCAGGTCAGGGGCCACGAGCAGTACTTC. V gene TRBV4-3 combines with J gene TRBJ2-7; D may be TRBD1 (6 bases). This CDR3 region has 13 residues. V lost 3 bases and J lost 5, with 11 bases in between. The germline V gene has CDR1 LGHNA and CDR2 YSLEER.

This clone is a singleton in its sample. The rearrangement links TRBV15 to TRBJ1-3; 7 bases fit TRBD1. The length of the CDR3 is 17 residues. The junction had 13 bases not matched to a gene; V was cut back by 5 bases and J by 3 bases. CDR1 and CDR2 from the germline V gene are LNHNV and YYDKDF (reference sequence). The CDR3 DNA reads TGTGCCACCAGCGGAAGGGGGCCGGCAGGGAATGGAAACACCATATATTTT. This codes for CATSGRGPAGNGNTIYF.

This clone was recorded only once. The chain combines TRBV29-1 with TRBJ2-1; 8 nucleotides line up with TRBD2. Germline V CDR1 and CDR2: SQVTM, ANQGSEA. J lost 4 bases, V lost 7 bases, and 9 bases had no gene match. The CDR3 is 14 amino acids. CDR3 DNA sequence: TGCAGCGCCTCGGTCCCTAGCGGGTACAATGAGCAGTTCTTC. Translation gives CSASVPSGYNEQFF.

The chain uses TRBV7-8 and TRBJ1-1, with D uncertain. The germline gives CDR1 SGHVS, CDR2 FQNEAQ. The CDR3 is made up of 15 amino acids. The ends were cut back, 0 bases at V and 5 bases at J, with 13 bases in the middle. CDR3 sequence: CASSLAQIEQTEAFF. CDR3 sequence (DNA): TGTGCCAGCAGCTTAGCGCAGATAGAACAGACTGAAGCTTTCTTT.

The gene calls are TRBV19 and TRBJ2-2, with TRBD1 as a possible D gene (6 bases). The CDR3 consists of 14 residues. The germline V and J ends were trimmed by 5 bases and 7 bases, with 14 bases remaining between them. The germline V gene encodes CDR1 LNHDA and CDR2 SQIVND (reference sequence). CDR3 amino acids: CASSQGRESGELFF. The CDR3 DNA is TGTGCCAGTAGTCAGGGGCGTGAGAGCGGGGAGCTGTTTTTT.

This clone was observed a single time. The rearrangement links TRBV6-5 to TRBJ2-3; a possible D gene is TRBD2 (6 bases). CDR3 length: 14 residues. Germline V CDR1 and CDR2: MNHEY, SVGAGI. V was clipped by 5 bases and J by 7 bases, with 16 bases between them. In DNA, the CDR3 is TGTGCCAGCAGTGCTAATCTAGCGTCGAATACGCAGTATTTT. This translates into CASSANLASNTQYF.

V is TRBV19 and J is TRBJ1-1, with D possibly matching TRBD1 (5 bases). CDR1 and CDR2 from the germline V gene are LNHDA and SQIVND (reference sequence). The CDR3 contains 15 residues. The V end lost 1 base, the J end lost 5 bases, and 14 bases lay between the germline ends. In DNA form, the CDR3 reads TGTGCCAGTAGTATAGGGGGGACGCTGGGGACTGAAGCTTTCTTT. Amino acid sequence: CASSIGGTLGTEAFF.

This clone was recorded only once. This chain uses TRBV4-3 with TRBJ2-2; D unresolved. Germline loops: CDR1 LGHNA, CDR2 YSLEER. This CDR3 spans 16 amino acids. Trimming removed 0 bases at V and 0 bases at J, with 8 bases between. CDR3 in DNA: TGCGCCAGCAGCCAAGAGAGCTATCCGAACACCGGGGAGCTGTTTTTT. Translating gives CASSQESYPNTGELFF.